This TCR beta chain was captured by sequencing in a study of T cell changes during pregnancy in multiple sclerosis. CDR3 size: 15 residues. From germline, CDR1 is MNHEY and CDR2 SVGAGI. J lost 4 bases, V lost 2 bases, and 7 bases had no gene match. Here immunoSEQ multiplex PCR was the method, and the copy in TCRdb shows in-frame clones only, minus some. Here the sample spans some 38,000 clones, more than 75% being singletons. The sample was CD4+ T cells from peripheral blood mononuclear cells, taken in the second trimester of pregnancy. This TCR came from a female donor in good health, enrolled as a control in a pregnancy study. This chain connects TRBV6-5 to TRBJ2-5, with 7 bases that match TRBD1. CDR3 in DNA: TGTGCCAGCAGTTACCATGAGACAGGGCCAGAGACCCAGTACTTC. It codes for CASSYHETGPETQYF.